The subject of this entry is one T cell receptor beta chain. Its antigen specificity is not known. No qualities accompany the bases; no much larger clone lies one base away. CD8 naive samples consisted of CD45RO-negative cells that were positively selected for CCR7, yielding a CD45RA+CCR7+ population without TemRA cells. The donors were healthy, HIV-negative adults with no recently reported acute infections or vaccinations. Every donor was a Caucasian adult residing in Nashville, Tennessee, USA. Blood was collected by leukapheresis, and PBMCs were isolated by Ficoll-Histopaque density gradient centrifugation and then cryopreserved in liquid nitrogen vapor phase. Purity and quantity of every magnetically sorted T cell population were checked by analytical flow cytometry. Genomic DNA was isolated from every sorted fraction and measured by UV absorbance on a Nanodrop 2000c. The entry originates in a study of shared clonotypes between healthy human individuals (TCRdb year 2020). About the study as a whole: Three men and a couple of women, aged 18 to 49 years, made up the cohort. For each donor, three plates each were used for CD4 naive and CD4 memory, two plates were used for CD8 naive, and one plate was used for CD8 memory. The study deeply sequenced blood TCR repertoires of about 5 healthy adults to estimate repertoire size and the extent of clonotype sharing between individuals. Libraries were prepared and TCR repertoires were sequenced by different laboratories using diverse techniques, in order to increase sequencing depth and limit assay-specific biases. Per donor, leukapheresis produced somewhere between about 0.94 and 9.5 billion PBMCs.

Broad study findings and their caveats: Sampling was restricted to blood, and TCR repertoires in tissue are likely to differ from TCR repertoires in blood. Rarefaction of sorted-subset datasets indicated incomplete sequencing despite the large sequencing depth. Because the study included a small number of donors, the genetic and exposure-history diversity represented was limited. Pairwise subsampling indicated that sequencing depth was expected to affect the degree of clonotype sharing among donors. Naive subsets generally had larger estimated clonotype richness than memory subsets did. Higher generation probabilities were observed for clonotypes shared by all four sorted-subset donors than for non-shared clonotypes. When a few donors were compared, the shared fraction of clonotypes was approximately 5% for naive CD4, less than 4% for naive CD8, 2% to 2.5% for memory CD4, and less than 0.45% for memory CD8.

The CDR1 and CDR2 encoded by the germline V gene are ENHRY and SYGVKD. The CDR3 starts with the cysteine, ends with the phenylalanine, and has 14 residues. The kept DNA is CDR3 alone, 42 bases in frame from the first base. Deletion took 4 bases off V and 2 bases off J, with a span of 10 bases between the germline ends. Using the deep immunoSEQ assay, multiplex PCR amplified TCR CDR3 regions from genomic DNA. Genomic DNA extracted from each cell subset was distributed evenly over all wells of several immunoSEQ 96-well plates, and each plate served as one replicate. Each replicate PCR for sorted subsets received about 0.2 ug genomic DNA, equal to roughly 29,000 T cell genomes. Purified libraries were measured with a Qubit 3.0 fluorometer, size-checked on a Bioanalyzer 2100, and measured again with the KAPA Library Quantification kit. Each immunoSEQ 96-well plate was sequenced on its own single-read 150-cycle Illumina NextSeq 550 flow cell. Turning to the authors' computational methods: The immunoSEQ output contained only junctional sequences without quality scores, so filtering could not match that applied to full-length reads. To assign V/J genes and CDR3, sequences were annotated using PyIR, a Python wrapper for IgBLAST v1.9, with IMGT germline references. Reads with weak V/J assignments (E-value above 1e-6), missing CDR3, stop codons, out-of-frame junctions, or ambiguous translated residues were removed. V3J clonotypes were defined as sequences sharing an identical inferred V gene, J gene, and CDR3 amino acid sequence. Percentage overlap between repertoires was computed as shared unique clonotypes divided by the size of the smaller repertoire. RTK rarefaction, the Chao1 estimator, and Recon v2.1 estimates of unobserved clonotypes were used to assess repertoire richness. Generation probabilities were computed with OLGA for all TCRbeta clonotypes obtained by the gDNA method from several donors. TCRdb obtained this table from immuneACCESS and retained in-frame rearrangements with V and J assigned. These tables miss some clones; where compared with another copy, unresolved V genes account for less than half of the shortfall, and the remainder is unexplained. V and J calls plus clone size are reproduced from that table; the DNA served to infer D and trimming. The sample contains about 2 million clones, about 95% of them found a single time. Together, the top ten hold less than 1.5% of the sample.

Sequencing was performed on naive CD8+ T cells sorted from blood. In light of the paper, this sample's cell subset or site label describes: CD45RA+CCR7+. This receptor was obtained from a man between 18 and 29 years old in good health. Recombination linked TRBV10-3 to TRBJ2-3; tentative D gene TRBD2, with 6 bases matching. The DNA sequence reads TGTGCCATCAGTGCGGCGGGGAACACAGATACGCAGTATTTT. This codes for CAISAAGNTDTQYF.